The 17 T cell receptor beta chains given below trace back to one sample, sequenced in a study of T cells after yellow fever vaccination. TCRdb independently ran MiXCR on the 5' RACE reads; one entry per CDR3 protein. The sample has about 350,000 distinct CDR3 sequences; around 12% are singletons. This material consisted of CD4+ T cells sorted from PBMCs, taken 15 days after the yellow fever booster vaccination. The receptors come from a man younger than 30 who received the YFV17D yellow fever vaccine.

This clonotype was seen a few times. The J gene is TRBJ2-5, the V gene TRBV5-1; 12 bases line up with TRBD1. Looked up from germline, CDR1 is SGHRS and CDR2 is YFSETQ. This CDR3 spans 15 amino acids. Unmatched junction bases numbered 3, after V lost 1 base and J lost 5 bases. The CDR3 DNA reads as TGCGCCAGCAGCTTGCGGGGACAGGGGGCCGAGACCCAGTACTTC. Translated, it gives CASSLRGQGAETQYF.

This clonotype was recorded only once. This chain joins TRBV9 and TRBJ2-6; possible D gene TRBD1, 5 bases. This CDR3 is built from 17 residues. Deletions cut 0 bases from V and 2 bases from J, with 12 bases between. Germline-derived CDR1 and CDR2 are SGDLS and YYNGEE. CDR3 in amino acids: CASSVAGAGPGANVLTF. CDR3 coding DNA: TGTGCCAGCAGCGTAGCCGGCGCAGGGCCTGGGGCCAACGTCCTGACTTTC.

CDR3 coding DNA: TGTGCCAGCAGCCTTAGCTCCGTTACCACAGATACGCAGTATTTT. Translated: CASSLSSVTTDTQYF. The chain couples TRBV7-3 to TRBJ2-3; D is uncertain. CDR1 is SGHTA and CDR2 is FQGTGA in the germline V gene. Trimming cost V 5 bases and J 2 bases, with 14 bases left between them. CDR3 size: 15 residues.

This sequence joins TRBV10-3 and TRBJ1-5; 9 nucleotides agree with TRBD1. Germline V CDR1 and CDR2: ENHRY, SYGVKD. The V gene end was trimmed by 3 bases and the J gene end by 5 bases; junction bases not matched to a gene: 14. The CDR3 is 18 amino acids. The CDR3 sequence: CAISDASAGQGLYQPQHF. The CDR3 DNA reads as TGTGCCATCAGTGACGCATCGGCGGGACAGGGACTCTATCAGCCCCAGCATTTT.

This clonotype came up many times. This chain connects TRBV4-1 to TRBJ2-6; a possible D gene is TRBD1 (6 bases). V lost 4 bases, J lost 0 bases, and 13 bases lay in between. The CDR3 extends over 17 amino acids. Germline V CDR1 and CDR2: MGHRA, YSYEKL. The CDR3: CASSRQDSPSGANVLTF. CDR3 DNA: TGCGCCAGCAGCCGACAGGACAGTCCCTCTGGGGCCAACGTCCTGACTTTC.

The chain couples TRBV9 to TRBJ2-1, with a tentative D call TRBD1 (5 bases). The CDR3 is 15 amino acids. V was clipped by 0 bases and J by 2 bases, with 9 bases between them. CDR1 and CDR2 from the germline V gene are SGDLS and YYNGEE. The DNA for the CDR3 is TGTGCCAGCAGCGTAGGACAGACCACCTACAATGAGCAGTTCTTC. It yields the protein CASSVGQTTYNEQFF.

The chain links TRBV25-1 to TRBJ2-5; tentative D call: TRBD2 (6 bases). Germline V gene lookup returns CDR1 MGHDK and CDR2 SYGVNS. CDR3 length: 13 amino acids. The ends were cut back, 9 bases at V and 3 bases at J, with 14 bases in the middle. The CDR3, as DNA: TGTGCCAGTGTTAATGCGGGGAAAGAGACCCAGTACTTC. Amino acid sequence: CASVNAGKETQYF.

This clonotype was counted at least ten times. The chain links TRBV15 to TRBJ2-2; D is ambiguous. The CDR3 length is 16 residues. The germline V and J ends were trimmed by 0 bases and 1 base, with 9 bases remaining between them. The germline gives CDR1 LNHNV, CDR2 YYDKDF (reference sequence). The CDR3 sequence: CATSRDFGGNTGELFF. DNA for the CDR3: TGTGCCACCAGCAGAGATTTCGGTGGGAACACCGGGGAGCTGTTTTTT. Filled out from reference TRBV15 and TRBJ2-2, the complete variable domain reads DAMVIQNPRYQVTQFGKPVTLSCSQTLNHNVMYWYQQKSSQAPKLLFHYYDKDFNNEADTPDNFQSRRPNTSFCFLDIRSPGLGDTAMYLCATSRDFGGNTGELFFGEGSRLTVL.

This clonotype occurred a few times. The V and J genes are TRBV6-5 and TRBJ1-1; perhaps TRBD1 as D (5 bases). The CDR3 contains 13 residues. V was cut by 6 bases and J by 3 bases, with 11 bases left in between. Germline V gives CDR1 MNHEY, CDR2 SVGAGI. In DNA form, the CDR3 reads TGTGCCAGCAGCAAACAGGTATACACTGAAGCTTTCTTT. It codes for CASSKQVYTEAFF.

The chain links TRBV4-3 to TRBJ1-4, with D possibly being TRBD1 (5 bases). Germline CDR1 and CDR2: LGHNA and YSLEER. Trimming took off 0 bases at V and 3 bases at J, with 14 bases between the two ends. This CDR3 is built from 17 residues. DNA for the CDR3: TGCGCCAGCAGCCAAGATCGGACCGGACATCCTAATGAAAAACTGTTTTTT. Translation gives CASSQDRTGHPNEKLFF.

The rearrangement links TRBV2 to TRBJ2-3, with 14 bases that match TRBD2. CDR1 and CDR2 from the germline V gene are SNHLY and FYNNEI. The CDR3 covers 14 residues. V shed 5 bases and J 9 bases; nucleotides not matched to a gene: 4. CDR3 bases: TGTGCCAGCAGTCCGGGACTAGCGGGGGCCACGCAGTATTTT. Its translation: CASSPGLAGATQYF.

This clonotype was detected a few times. V gene TRBV6-2 or TRBV6-3 combines with J gene TRBJ1-1, with TRBD1 identical over 9 bases. CDR3 size: 15 residues. Germline assignment: CDR1 MNHEY and CDR2 SVGEGT. The trim removed 6 bases at V and 5 bases at J, leaving 10 bases unmatched. CDR3 region: CASRTDGTGYTEAFF. The CDR3 nucleotides are TGTGCCAGCAGGACCGACGGGACAGGGTATACTGAAGCTTTCTTT.

This clonotype appeared once. The chain recombines TRBV5-1 with TRBJ2-5; D gene unclear. The CDR3 extends over 14 amino acids. Germline loops: CDR1 SGHRS, CDR2 YFSETQ. The V and J ends lost 2 bases and 0 bases respectively, with 8 bases between them. The CDR3 sequence: CASSFLTDQETQYF. For the CDR3, the DNA is TGCGCCAGCAGCTTTTTAACAGACCAAGAGACCCAGTACTTC. Supplemented by reference TRBV5-1 and TRBJ2-5, the full variable domain reads KAGVTQTPRYLIKTRGQQVTLSCSPISGHRSVSWYQQTPGQGLQFLFEYFSETQRNKGNFPGRFSGRQFSNSRSEMNVSTLELGDSALYLCASSFLTDQETQYFGPGTRLLVL.

This clonotype was counted a few times. The chain recombines TRBV4-1 with TRBJ2-7; the match to TRBD2 covers 14 bases. Germline V gene sequence: CDR1 MGHRA, CDR2 YSYEKL. V lost 4 bases to trimming and J lost 5 bases; unmatched junction nucleotides: 7. The CDR3 is made up of 16 amino acids. Here the CDR3 reads CASSPKTSGGGNEQYF. The CDR3 DNA is TGCGCCAGCAGCCCAAAGACTAGCGGGGGGGGCAACGAGCAGTACTTC.

The CDR3 region has the DNA TGTGCCAGCAGTGGGGCCCCGGGACAGGGGAATCTGGGTGGCTACGAGCAGTACTTC. Translated: CASSGAPGQGNLGGYEQYF. The chain combines TRBV25-1 with TRBJ2-7, with 10 positions matching TRBD1. Trimming cost V 4 bases and J 3 bases; bases outside gene matches: 18. CDR3 length equals 19 residues. From germline, CDR1 is MGHDK and CDR2 SYGVNS.

This clonotype was observed many times. V usage is TRBV4-3 and J usage is TRBJ1-1; D is ambiguous. Trimming left V 10 bases short and J 1 base short, with 4 bases between. CDR1 and CDR2 from the germline V gene are LGHNA and YSLEER. The CDR3 totals 10 residues. The CDR3 nucleotides are TGCGCCACATGGAACACTGAAGCTTTCTTT. This codes for CATWNTEAFF.

The V and J genes are TRBV4-1 and TRBJ1-4; D gene unclear. There are 15 residues in the CDR3. Germline values: CDR1 MGHRA, CDR2 YSYEKL. V was cut by 0 bases and J by 8 bases, with 13 bases left in between. DNA of the CDR3: TGCGCCAGCAGCCAAGAGTACACCCAATGGGAAAAACTGTTTTTT. Protein product: CASSQEYTQWEKLFF.